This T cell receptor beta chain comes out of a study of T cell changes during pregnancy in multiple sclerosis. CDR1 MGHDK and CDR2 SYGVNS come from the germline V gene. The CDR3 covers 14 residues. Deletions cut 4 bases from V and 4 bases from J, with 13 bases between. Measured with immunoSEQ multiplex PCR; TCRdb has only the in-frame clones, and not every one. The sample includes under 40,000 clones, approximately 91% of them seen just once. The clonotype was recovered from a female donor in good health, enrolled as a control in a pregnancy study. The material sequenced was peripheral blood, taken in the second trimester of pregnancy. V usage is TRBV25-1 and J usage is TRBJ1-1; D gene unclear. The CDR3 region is CASSVSGWSTEAFF. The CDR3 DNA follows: TGTGCCAGCAGTGTATCCGGGTGGTCCACTGAAGCTTTCTTT. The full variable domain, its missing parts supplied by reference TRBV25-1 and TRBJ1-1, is EADIYQTPRYLVIGTGKKITLECSQTMGHDKMYWYQQDPGMELHLIHYSYGVNSTEKGDLSSESTVSRIRTEHFPLTLESARPSHTSQYLCASSVSGWSTEAFFGQGTRLTVV.